This T cell receptor (beta chain) was captured by sequencing in a study of T cell clones after liver transplantation. Notes on the study in general: Migration into the graft, not deletion, may explain lost graft donor-reactive T cells.

Note on this clone: Its antigen remains unknown.

CDR3 length: 16 amino acids. Germline V CDR1 and CDR2: SGHDT, YYEEEE. Trimming pared 2 bases from V and 0 bases from J, leaving 11 bases between. Only in-frame clones appear in the TCRdb table, and some are missing; sequencing was by immunoSEQ multiplex PCR. Here the sample spans about 60,000 clones, about 64% being singletons. The chain combines TRBV5-6 with TRBJ1-4; perhaps TRBD1 as D (6 bases). The material sequenced was CD4+ T cells from blood, taken before liver transplant. The receptor was derived from a human donor who received a liver transplant. Here the CDR3 DNA reads TGTGCCAGCAGCTTCCGGACAGTTGCAACTAATGAAAAACTGTTTTTT. It is translated as CASSFRTVATNEKLFF.